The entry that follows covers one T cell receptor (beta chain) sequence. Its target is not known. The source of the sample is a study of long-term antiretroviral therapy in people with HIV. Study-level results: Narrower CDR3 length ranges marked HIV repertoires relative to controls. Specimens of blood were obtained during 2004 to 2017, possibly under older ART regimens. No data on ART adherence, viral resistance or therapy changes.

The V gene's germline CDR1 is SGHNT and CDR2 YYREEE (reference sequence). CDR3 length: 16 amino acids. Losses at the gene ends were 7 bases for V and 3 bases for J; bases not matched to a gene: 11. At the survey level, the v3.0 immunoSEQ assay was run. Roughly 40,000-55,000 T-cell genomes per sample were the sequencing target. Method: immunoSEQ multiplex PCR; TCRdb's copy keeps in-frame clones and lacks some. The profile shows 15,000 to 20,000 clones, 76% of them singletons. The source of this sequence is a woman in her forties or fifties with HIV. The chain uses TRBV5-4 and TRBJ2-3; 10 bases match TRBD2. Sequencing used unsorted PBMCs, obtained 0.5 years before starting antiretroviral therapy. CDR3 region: CASSLGRTSGTDTQYF. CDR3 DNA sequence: TGTGCCAGCTCCTTGGGCAGGACTAGCGGTACAGATACGCAGTATTTT.